Following are 27 T cell receptor beta chains from one sample sequenced in a study of blood T cell repertoires in COVID-19. Method: immunoSEQ multiplex PCR; TCRdb's copy keeps in-frame clones and lacks some. The sample has more than 90,000 clones, around 80% seen once; the top ten hold roughly 0.83%. The sequenced sample consisted of peripheral blood. These receptors were obtained from a woman in her seventies with acute or convalescent COVID-19.

This clone was detected a few times. The chain couples TRBV19 to TRBJ2-1, with TRBD2 as a possible D gene (5 bases). Germline assignment: CDR1 LNHDA and CDR2 SQIVND (reference sequence). This CDR3 has 16 amino acids. Trimming removed 6 bases from V and 0 bases from J, with 15 bases in between. This CDR3 reads CASSSLGVLSYNEQFF. For the CDR3, the DNA is TGTGCCAGTAGCTCTCTCGGGGTCCTCTCCTACAATGAGCAGTTCTTC.

V usage is TRBV18 and J usage is TRBJ1-2; D may be TRBD1 (6 bases). The CDR3 consists of 14 residues. The germline V and J ends were trimmed by 0 bases and 6 bases, with 11 bases remaining between them. Germline-derived CDR1 and CDR2 are KGHSH and LQKENI. The chain's CDR3 is CASSPPGAADGYTF. Written as DNA, the CDR3 is TGTGCCAGCTCACCACCGGGGGCAGCAGATGGCTACACCTTC.

In DNA form, the CDR3 reads TGCGCCAGCAGCCAAGTGCGGTGGACAGGGGGCAATCAGCCCCAGCATTTT. This gives the protein CASSQVRWTGGNQPQHF. This chain joins TRBV4-1 and TRBJ1-5; 9 nucleotides match TRBD1. After removal of 1 base from V and 2 bases from J, the junction contained 6 bases not matched to a gene. Germline loops: CDR1 MGHRA, CDR2 YSYEKL. This CDR3 comprises 17 residues.

This chain links TRBV21-1 with TRBJ1-1. TRBV21-1 constitutes a pseudogene. The CDR3 length is 17 residues. The DNA for the CDR3 is TGTGCCAGCAGCAAAGAGGTGCGGAAAGCGATGAGAACTGAAGCTTTCTTT. Protein sequence: CASSKEVRKAMRTEAFF.

V gene TRBV5-4 combines with J gene TRBJ2-3; 14 bases agree with TRBD2. The CDR3 sequence is 14 residues long. Germline V CDR1 and CDR2: SGHNT, YYREEE (reference sequence). V dropped 7 bases and J dropped 5; count of bases not matched to a gene: 3. CDR3 region: CASGTSGGGDTQYF. The CDR3 region has the DNA TGTGCCAGCGGGACTAGCGGGGGCGGAGATACGCAGTATTTT.

There are a few counts of this clone. This chain links TRBV6-6 with TRBJ1-1; no firm D call. This CDR3 is 14 amino acids long. CDR1 is MNHNY and CDR2 is SVGAGI in the germline V gene (reference sequence). V shed 7 bases and J shed 2 bases, with 14 bases lying between them. CDR3 bases: TGTGCCAGCACCCCCGAGGGAGGAAACACTGAAGCTTTCTTT. Amino acids: CASTPEGGNTEAFF.

A single count supports this clone. The gene calls are TRBV28 and TRBJ1-4; D might be TRBD1 (5 bases). With 5 bases removed from V and 8 bases from J, the gap between germline ends came to 18 bases. The CDR3 consists of 15 residues. Germline CDR1 and CDR2: MDHEN and SYDVKM. This CDR3 reads CASSPLGGGEEKLFF. The CDR3 coding sequence is TGTGCCAGCAGTCCTCTCGGGGGGGGTGAAGAAAAACTGTTTTTT.

The chain employs TRBV6-6 and TRBJ1-2, with TRBD1 identical over 7 bases. Germline V gene data show CDR1 as MNHNY and CDR2 as SVGAGI (reference sequence). The CDR3 runs to 12 residues. V dropped 0 bases and J dropped 14; count of bases not matched to a gene: 6. As DNA, the CDR3 is TGTGCCAGCAGTTACTCGGGACAGCCCTTGACCTTC. Translation gives CASSYSGQPLTF.

The chain joins TRBV7-6 to TRBJ2-3, with D possibly being TRBD1 (6 bases). Germline V gene sequence: CDR1 SGHVS, CDR2 FNYEAQ. The V gene lost 1 base and the J gene lost 3 bases, with 17 bases spanning the gap. The CDR3 is 17 amino acids. CDR3 residues: CASSLGQAPGATDTQYF. CDR3 nucleotide sequence: TGTGCCAGCAGCTTAGGACAGGCCCCCGGAGCTACAGATACGCAGTATTTT.

V usage is TRBV5-1 and J usage is TRBJ1-1; maybe TRBD1 (6 bases). Germline assignment: CDR1 SGHRS and CDR2 YFSETQ. Trimming left V 1 base short and J 0 bases short, with 10 bases between. The CDR3 spans 15 residues. CDR3 DNA sequence: TGCGCCAGCAGCTTGACAGGGCACCTGAACACTGAAGCTTTCTTT. Protein sequence: CASSLTGHLNTEAFF.

The CDR3 loop is CASSEAALAGGVDTQYF. The CDR3 region has the DNA TGTGCCAGCAGTGAAGCCGCCCTAGCGGGGGGAGTAGATACGCAGTATTTT. This chain uses TRBV6-1 with TRBJ2-3; 11 bases agree with TRBD2. V trimming: 0 bases; J trimming: 5 bases; junction bases outside the gene matches: 7. The CDR3 runs to 17 residues. In germline, CDR1 is MNHNS, CDR2 SASEGT.

This chain connects TRBV5-4 to TRBJ1-6; 8 bases map to TRBD1. With 4 bases clipped from V and 8 bases from J, the junction kept 11 bases outside the gene matches. Germline V gene lookup returns CDR1 SGHNT and CDR2 YYREEE (reference sequence). The CDR3 length is 16 residues. In DNA form, the CDR3 reads TGTGCCAGCAGCCCTGCCACAGGGGGTGAGGATTCACCCCTCCACTTT. It codes for CASSPATGGEDSPLHF.

V gene TRBV29-1 combines with J gene TRBJ2-1; no firm D call. CDR1 is SQVTM, CDR2 ANQGSEA, per germline. The CDR3 length is 12 residues. V was clipped by 6 bases and J by 8 bases, with 14 bases between them. As DNA, the CDR3 is TGCAGCGTAGCGCCCACCGGCGATGAGCAGTTCTTC. Its protein is CSVAPTGDEQFF.

The V and J genes are TRBV7-9 and TRBJ2-1; 15 bases line up with TRBD2. This CDR3 region has 16 residues. Germline CDR1 and CDR2: SEHNR and FQNEAQ (reference sequence). Trimming cost V 1 base and J 5 bases; bases outside gene matches: 0. The CDR3 coding sequence is TGTGCCAGCAGCTTAGGGACTAGCGGGAGGGACAATGAGCAGTTCTTC. Translation: CASSLGTSGRDNEQFF.

The gene calls are TRBV12-3 or TRBV12-4 and TRBJ1-2, with TRBD1 as a possible D gene (6 bases). V lost 5 bases and J lost 4, with 11 bases in between. The CDR3 contains 13 residues. The CDR3 spells CASSPDSAYGYTF. As DNA, the CDR3 is TGTGCCAGCAGTCCGGACAGTGCCTATGGCTACACCTTC.

V and J are TRBV6-5 and TRBJ1-3, with D hard to call. Germline lookup yields CDR1 MNHEY and CDR2 SVGAGI. V was pared by 11 bases and J by 3 bases, with 8 bases between. CDR3 length: 11 amino acids. The CDR3, as DNA: TGTGCCGTACATGGTGGAAACACCATATATTTT. Encoded protein: CAVHGGNTIYF.

The rearrangement uses TRBV9 and TRBJ2-3, with D maybe TRBD2 (6 bases). Trimming shortened V by 4 bases and J by 10 bases, and 10 bases separated the two germline ends. In germline, CDR1 is SGDLS, CDR2 YYNGEE. The CDR3 has 11 amino acids. This CDR3 reads CASSFPGAQYF. CDR3 nucleotide sequence: TGTGCCAGCAGCTTCCCGGGGGCGCAGTATTTT.

The chain has TRBV24-1 and TRBJ2-1; no firm D call. The CDR3 consists of 15 residues. CDR1 is KGHDR, CDR2 SFDVKD, per germline. V was cut by 4 bases and J by 0 bases, with 9 bases left in between. CDR3 sequence reads: CATSDGRPSYNEQFF. CDR3 sequence (DNA): TGTGCCACCAGTGACGGCAGGCCCTCCTACAATGAGCAGTTCTTC.

The J gene is TRBJ1-5, the V gene TRBV7-9; 10 bases are shared with TRBD1. CDR1 and CDR2 (germline): SEHNR, FQNEAQ (reference sequence). The CDR3 extends over 16 amino acids. V lost 1 base, J lost 3 bases, and 3 bases stayed unmatched. The CDR3 coding sequence is TGTGCCAGCAGCTTAGGACAGGGGGCGATCAATCAGCCCCAGCATTTT. Protein: CASSLGQGAINQPQHF.

The V gene is TRBV19, the J gene TRBJ1-2; 7 nucleotides match TRBD1. The CDR3 runs to 15 residues. Trimming at V came to 5 bases and at J to 3 bases, leaving 9 bases not matched to a gene. The germline gives CDR1 LNHDA, CDR2 SQIVND (reference sequence). CDR3 coding DNA: TGTGCCAGTAGTTCCGAGACAGGGTTCGACTATGGCTACACCTTC. Protein: CASSSETGFDYGYTF. Variable domain in full (rest from reference TRBV19 and TRBJ1-2): DGGITQSPKYLFRKEGQNVTLSCEQNLNHDAMYWYRQDPGQGLRLIYYSQIVNDFQKGDIAEGYSVSREKKESFPLTVTSAQKNPTAFYLCASSSETGFDYGYTFGSGTRLTVV.

This clone was seen a single time. The rearrangement joins TRBV7-3 to TRBJ2-3; 7 bases align to TRBD1. This CDR3 is 16 amino acids long. The J segment lost 1 base and the V segment lost 4 bases, leaving 8 bases of the junction unmatched. Germline V gene lookup returns CDR1 SGHTA and CDR2 FQGTGA. The CDR3: CASSSSEGAGTDTQYF. In nucleotides, the CDR3 is TGTGCCAGCAGCTCCTCCGAGGGGGCTGGCACAGATACGCAGTATTTT.

The J gene is TRBJ2-7, the V gene TRBV28; 7 bases map to TRBD1. The CDR3 loop spans 13 amino acids. The V gene end was trimmed by 7 bases and the J gene end by 3 bases; junction bases not matched to a gene: 6. The V gene's germline CDR1 is MDHEN and CDR2 SYDVKM. CDR3 protein: CASTSRDSYEQYF. CDR3 coding DNA: TGTGCCAGCACCTCTAGGGACAGCTACGAGCAGTACTTC. Full variable domain (missing parts from reference TRBV28 and TRBJ2-7): DVKVTQSSRYLVKRTGEKVFLECVQDMDHENMFWYRQDPGLGLRLIYFSYDVKMKEKGDIPEGYSVSREKKERFSLILESASTNQTSMYLCASTSRDSYEQYFGPGTRLTVT.

This clone was seen more than once but under ten times. V and J are TRBV5-4 and TRBJ1-4; 9 bases match TRBD1. V shed 3 bases and J 1 base; nucleotides not matched to a gene: 1. Germline-derived CDR1 and CDR2 are SGHNT and YYREEE (reference sequence). The CDR3 is 15 residues long. Here the CDR3 reads CASSSGQGTNEKLFF. The CDR3 DNA sequence: TGTGCCAGCAGCTCGGGACAGGGAACTAATGAAAAACTGTTTTTT.

The chain carries TRBV15 and TRBJ1-6, with 9 bases that match TRBD1. From germline, CDR1 is LNHNV and CDR2 YYDKDF (reference sequence). J was trimmed by 7 bases and V by 2 bases; bases with no gene match: 3. The CDR3 length is 15 residues. The DNA for the CDR3 is TGTGCCACCAGCAGATCCGGACAGGGGAATTCACCCCTCCACTTT. As protein: CATSRSGQGNSPLHF.

The rearrangement uses TRBV7-3 and TRBJ2-3; D possibly corresponds to TRBD2 (6 bases). Trimming stripped 5 bases from V and 5 bases from J, with 17 bases between. The V gene's germline CDR1 is SGHTA and CDR2 FQGTGA. The CDR3 has 15 amino acids. The CDR3 loop is CASSANSGRLDTQYF. CDR3 bases: TGTGCCAGCAGCGCCAATAGCGGACGGCTAGATACGCAGTATTTT.

The chain is built from TRBV2 and TRBJ2-5; 7 positions match TRBD1. The CDR3 has 14 residues. Germline trimming cut 5 bases from V and 5 bases from J; bases unmatched to any gene: 8. Germline V CDR1 and CDR2: SNHLY, FYNNEI. The CDR3 here is CASSRETGMETQYF. The CDR3 DNA sequence: TGTGCCAGCAGTCGCGAGACAGGGATGGAGACCCAGTACTTC.

The CDR3 here is CASSELGQGGNQPQHF. In DNA form, the CDR3 reads TGTGCCAGCAGTGAACTCGGACAGGGCGGCAATCAGCCCCAGCATTTT. The rearrangement joins TRBV6-1 to TRBJ1-5; TRBD1 agrees at 8 bases. The CDR3 is 16 residues long. The V gene's germline CDR1 is MNHNS and CDR2 SASEGT. V shed 2 bases, J shed 2 bases, and the junction held 5 bases outside the gene matches.